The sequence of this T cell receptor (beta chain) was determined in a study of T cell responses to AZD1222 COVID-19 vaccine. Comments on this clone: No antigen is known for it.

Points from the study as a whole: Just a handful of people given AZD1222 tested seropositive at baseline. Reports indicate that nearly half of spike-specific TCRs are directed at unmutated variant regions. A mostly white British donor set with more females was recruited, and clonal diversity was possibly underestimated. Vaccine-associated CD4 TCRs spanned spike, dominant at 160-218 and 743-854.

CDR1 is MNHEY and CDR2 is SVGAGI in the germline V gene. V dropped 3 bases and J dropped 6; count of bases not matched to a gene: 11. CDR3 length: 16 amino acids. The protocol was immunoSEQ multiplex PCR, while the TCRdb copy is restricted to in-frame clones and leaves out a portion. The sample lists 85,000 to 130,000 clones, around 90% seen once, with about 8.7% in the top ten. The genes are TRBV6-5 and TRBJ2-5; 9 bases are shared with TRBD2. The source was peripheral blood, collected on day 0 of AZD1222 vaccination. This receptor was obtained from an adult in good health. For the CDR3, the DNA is TGTGCCAGCAGTTATTTAGCGGGAGACTATTTGCAGACCCAGTACTTC. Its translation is CASSYLAGDYLQTQYF.